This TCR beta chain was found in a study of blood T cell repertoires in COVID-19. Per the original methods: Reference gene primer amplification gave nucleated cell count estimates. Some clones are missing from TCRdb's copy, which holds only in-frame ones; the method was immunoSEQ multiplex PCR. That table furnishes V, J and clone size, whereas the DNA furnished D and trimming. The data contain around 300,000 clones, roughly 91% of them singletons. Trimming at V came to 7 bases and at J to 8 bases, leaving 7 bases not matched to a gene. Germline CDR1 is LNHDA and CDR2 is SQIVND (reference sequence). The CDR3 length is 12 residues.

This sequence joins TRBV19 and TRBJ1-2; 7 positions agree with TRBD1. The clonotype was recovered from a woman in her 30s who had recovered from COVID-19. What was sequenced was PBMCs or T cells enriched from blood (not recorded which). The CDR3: CASTGDSWGYTF. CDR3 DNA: TGTGCCAGTACCGGGGACAGCTGGGGCTACACCTTC.